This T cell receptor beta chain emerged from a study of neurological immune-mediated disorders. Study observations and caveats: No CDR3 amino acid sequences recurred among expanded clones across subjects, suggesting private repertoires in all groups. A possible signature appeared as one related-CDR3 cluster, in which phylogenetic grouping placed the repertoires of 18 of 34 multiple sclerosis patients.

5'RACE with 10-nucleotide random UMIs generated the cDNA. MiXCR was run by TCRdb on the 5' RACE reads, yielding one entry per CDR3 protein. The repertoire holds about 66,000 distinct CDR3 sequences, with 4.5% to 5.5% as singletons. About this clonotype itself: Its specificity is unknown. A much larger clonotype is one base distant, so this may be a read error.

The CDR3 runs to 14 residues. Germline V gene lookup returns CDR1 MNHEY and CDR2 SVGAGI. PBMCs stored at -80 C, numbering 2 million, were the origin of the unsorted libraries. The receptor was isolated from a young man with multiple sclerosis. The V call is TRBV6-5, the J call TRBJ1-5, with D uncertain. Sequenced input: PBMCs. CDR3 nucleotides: TGTGCCAGCAGTTACAGTATTAGCAATCAGCCCCAGAATTTT. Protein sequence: CASSYSISNQPQNF.